Reported below is one T cell receptor (beta chain). This sample was taken from a study of blood T cell repertoires in COVID-19. Study as a whole: The origin of the acute and convalescent COVID-19 samples was the United States, Italy and Spain.

Assay used: immunoSEQ multiplex PCR; TCRdb lists only in-frame clones, some missing. The sample records about 400,000 clones, around 90% being singletons. The V and J ends lost 4 bases and 7 bases, in that order; junction bases with no gene match: 9. This CDR3 spans 16 amino acids. Germline CDR1 and CDR2: SNHLY and FYNNEI. Those enrolled, adults aged 18 to 89 years, came from about two dozen US areas. Clinical history as reported by participants underpinned cohort assignment. The receptor was isolated from a woman in her thirties or forties with acute COVID-19. The sequencing sample was made of PBMCs or T cells enriched from blood (not recorded which). The rearrangement joins TRBV2 to TRBJ1-6; 8 bases map to TRBD1. The CDR3 DNA follows: TGTGCCAGCAGTGCCCAGGGGGCCCTCCTCAATTCACCCCTCCACTTT. Encoded protein: CASSAQGALLNSPLHF.